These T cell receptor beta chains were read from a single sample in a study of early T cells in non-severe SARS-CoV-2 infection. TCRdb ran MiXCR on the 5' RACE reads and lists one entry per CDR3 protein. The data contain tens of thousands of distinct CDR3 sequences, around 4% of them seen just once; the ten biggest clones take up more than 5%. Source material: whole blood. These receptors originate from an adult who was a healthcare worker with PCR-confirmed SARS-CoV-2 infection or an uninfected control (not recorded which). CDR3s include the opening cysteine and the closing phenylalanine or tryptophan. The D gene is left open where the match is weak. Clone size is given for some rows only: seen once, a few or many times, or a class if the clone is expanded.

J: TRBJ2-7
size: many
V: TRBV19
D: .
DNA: TGTGCCAGTAGTACCACTGGGGACTCATACTACGAGCAGTACTTC
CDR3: CASSTTGDSYYEQYF

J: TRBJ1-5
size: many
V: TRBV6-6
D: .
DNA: TGTGCCAGCAGTTGGGCCCCGGAGCAACCCCAGCATTTT
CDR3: CASSWAPEQPQHF

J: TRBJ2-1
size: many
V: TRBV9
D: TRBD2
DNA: TGTGCCAGCTCTTACGGACTAGAGCCTTCCTACAATGAGCAGTTCTTC
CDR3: CASSYGLEPSYNEQFF

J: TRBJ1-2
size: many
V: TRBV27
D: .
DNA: TGTGCCAGCAGTGTGGCTCAACCATCCTATGGCTACACCTTC
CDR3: CASSVAQPSYGYTF

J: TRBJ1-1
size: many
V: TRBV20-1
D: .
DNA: TGCAGTGCCAGGCGGAACACTGAAGCTTTCTTT
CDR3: CSARRNTEAFF

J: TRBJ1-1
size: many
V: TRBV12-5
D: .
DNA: TGTGCTAGTGGTTTTGTCAGGGGAGCTTTCTTT
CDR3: CASGFVRGAFF

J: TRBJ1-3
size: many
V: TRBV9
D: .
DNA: TGTGCCAGCAGCGGCAGGATGAGGGAAATTAACTCTGGAAACACCATATATTTT
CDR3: CASSGRMREINSGNTIYF

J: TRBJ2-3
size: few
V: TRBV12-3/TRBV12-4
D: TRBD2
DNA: TGTGCCAGCAAACCTGGAAAGGCGGGAGGGACAGATACGCAGTATTTT
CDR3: CASKPGKAGGTDTQYF

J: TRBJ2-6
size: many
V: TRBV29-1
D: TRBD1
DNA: TGCAGCGTAGGCTTGGACAGGGTGCTGGCTGGGGCCAACGTCCTGACTTTC
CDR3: CSVGLDRVLAGANVLTF

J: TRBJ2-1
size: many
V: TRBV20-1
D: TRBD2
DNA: TGCAGTGCTAGAGGCCTAGCGGTGGGGTACAATGAGCAGTTCTTC
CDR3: CSARGLAVGYNEQFF

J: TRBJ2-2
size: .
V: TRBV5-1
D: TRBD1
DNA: TGCGCCAGCAGCGAAGACGGACAGGGCATCGGGGAGCTGTTTTTT
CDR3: CASSEDGQGIGELFF

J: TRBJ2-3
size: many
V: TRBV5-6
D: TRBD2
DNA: TGTGCCAGCAGCTTTCTCCCTAGCGGGGCTACGCAGTATTTT
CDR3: CASSFLPSGATQYF

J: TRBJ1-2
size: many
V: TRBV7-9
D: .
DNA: TGTGCCAGCAGCGCCGGGACAAATTATGGCTACACCTTC
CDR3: CASSAGTNYGYTF

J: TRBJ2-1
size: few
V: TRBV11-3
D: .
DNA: TGTGCCAGCAGCACGACCGAATACAATGAGCAGTTCTTC
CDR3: CASSTTEYNEQFF

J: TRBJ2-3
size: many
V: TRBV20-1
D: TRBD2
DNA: TGCAGTGCCCTAAACCTAGCGGGGGGGACAGATACGCAGTATTTT
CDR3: CSALNLAGGTDTQYF

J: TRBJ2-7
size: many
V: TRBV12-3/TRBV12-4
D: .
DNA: TGTGCCAGCAGTTTAGGTCGCAGGGATCCCTACGAGCAGTACTTC
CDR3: CASSLGRRDPYEQYF

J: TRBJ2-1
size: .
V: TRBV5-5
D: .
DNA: TGTGCCAGCAGCTTGGAGGCAGTAAAATACAATGAGCAGTTCTTC
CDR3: CASSLEAVKYNEQFF

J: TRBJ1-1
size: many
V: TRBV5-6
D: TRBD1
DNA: TGTGCCAGCAGCCAGGACCGGGACAGAGCAACCGGCACTGAAGCTTTCTTT
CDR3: CASSQDRDRATGTEAFF

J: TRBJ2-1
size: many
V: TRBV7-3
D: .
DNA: TGTGCCAGCAGCGACGGGACCCGGAGCTCCTACAATGAGCAGTTCTTC
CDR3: CASSDGTRSSYNEQFF

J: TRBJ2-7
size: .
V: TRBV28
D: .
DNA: TGTGCCAGCAGTTTAAGTCGGGGAGGTACCTACGAGCAGTACTTC
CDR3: CASSLSRGGTYEQYF

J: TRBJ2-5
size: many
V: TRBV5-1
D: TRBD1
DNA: TGCGCCAGCAGCCGCGACAGGGACCAAGAGACCCAGTACTTC
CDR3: CASSRDRDQETQYF

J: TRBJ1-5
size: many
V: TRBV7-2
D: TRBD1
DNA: TGTGCCAGCAGCTTAGTTGGGACAGCCGATCAGCCCCAGCATTTT
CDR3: CASSLVGTADQPQHF

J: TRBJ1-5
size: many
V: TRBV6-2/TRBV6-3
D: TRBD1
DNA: TGTGCCAGCAGTTACGCAACACAGGGGCTGTGGAATCAGCCCCAGCATTTT
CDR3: CASSYATQGLWNQPQHF

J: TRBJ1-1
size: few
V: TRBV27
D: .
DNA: TGTGCCAGCAGTCCGGGACGGATGAACACTGAAGCTTTCTTT
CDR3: CASSPGRMNTEAFF

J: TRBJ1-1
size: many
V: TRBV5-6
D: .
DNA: TGTGCCAGCAGCTTGGCCCTGCACGGAACTGAAGCTTTCTTT
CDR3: CASSLALHGTEAFF

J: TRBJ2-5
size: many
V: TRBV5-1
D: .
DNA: TGCGCCAGCAGCTTGAGTTTGACTAACCAAGAGACCCAGTACTTC
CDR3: CASSLSLTNQETQYF

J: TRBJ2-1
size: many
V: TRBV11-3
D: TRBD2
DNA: TGTGCCAGCAGCCCGACGGGGGGCTACAATGAGCAGTTCTTC
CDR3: CASSPTGGYNEQFF

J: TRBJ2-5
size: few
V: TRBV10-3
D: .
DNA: TGTGCCATCAGTGACCCAAACCAAGAGACCCAGTACTTC
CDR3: CAISDPNQETQYF

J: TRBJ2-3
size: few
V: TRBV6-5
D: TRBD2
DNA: TGTGCCAGCAGTTACCACTTACTAGCGGGAGGTCTAGATACGCAGTATTTT
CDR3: CASSYHLLAGGLDTQYF

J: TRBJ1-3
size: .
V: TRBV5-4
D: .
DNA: TGTGCCAGCAGCTTATACTCTGGAAACACCATATATTTT
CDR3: CASSLYSGNTIYF

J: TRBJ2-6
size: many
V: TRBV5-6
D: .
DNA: TGTGCCAGCAGCTTGAGACAGACCTCTGGGGCCAACGTCCTGACTTTC
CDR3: CASSLRQTSGANVLTF

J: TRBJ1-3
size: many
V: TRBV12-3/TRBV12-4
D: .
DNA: TGTGCCAGCAGCCCCGCTGGGGCTGGAAACACCATATATTTT
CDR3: CASSPAGAGNTIYF

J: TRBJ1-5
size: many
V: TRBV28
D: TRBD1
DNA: TGTGCCACGCAACAGGGGGCGGATCAGCCCCAGCATTTT
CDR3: CATQQGADQPQHF

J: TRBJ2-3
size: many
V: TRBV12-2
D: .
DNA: TGTGCAAGTCGCCCTCGAAGTCTTAGCGGGACCACTAGAGATACGCAGTATTTT
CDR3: CASRPRSLSGTTRDTQYF

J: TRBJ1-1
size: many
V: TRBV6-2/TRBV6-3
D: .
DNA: TGTGCCAGCAGCAGGGGGAACACTGAAGCTTTCTTT
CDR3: CASSRGNTEAFF

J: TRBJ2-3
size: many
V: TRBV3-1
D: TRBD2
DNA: TGTGCCAGCAGCCAAGATCTGACTAGCGGGAGTACAGATACGCAGTATTTT
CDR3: CASSQDLTSGSTDTQYF

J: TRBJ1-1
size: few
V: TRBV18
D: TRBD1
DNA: TGTGCCAGCTCGCAAGCGGGACAGGGCAACACTGAAGCTTTCTTT
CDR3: CASSQAGQGNTEAFF

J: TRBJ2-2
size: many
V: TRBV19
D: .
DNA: TGTGCCAGTAGTATTAGTACGGGGGCTGGGGAGCTGTTTTTT
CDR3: CASSISTGAGELFF

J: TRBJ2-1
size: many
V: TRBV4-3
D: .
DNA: TGCGCCAGCAGCCCCCATGTCCCATCGGACAGATTGAATGAGCAGTTCTTC
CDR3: CASSPHVPSDRLNEQFF

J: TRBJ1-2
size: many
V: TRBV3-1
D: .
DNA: TGTGCCAGCAGCCACTCTAGTGGCTACACCTTC
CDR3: CASSHSSGYTF

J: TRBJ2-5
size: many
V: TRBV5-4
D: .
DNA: TGTGCCAGCAGTACGGGGCCGGGAGAGACCCAGTACTTC
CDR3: CASSTGPGETQYF

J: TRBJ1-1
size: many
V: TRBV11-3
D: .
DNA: TGTGCCAGCAGCCACCGGGAAACTGAAGCTTTCTTT
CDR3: CASSHRETEAFF

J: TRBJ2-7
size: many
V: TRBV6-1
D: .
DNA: TGTGCCAGCAGTAATCGGGACACCGAGGAGTACTTC
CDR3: CASSNRDTEEYF

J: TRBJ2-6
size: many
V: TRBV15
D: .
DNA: TGTGCCACCAGCCCGCGGATCTCTGGGGCCAACGTCCTGACTTTC
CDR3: CATSPRISGANVLTF

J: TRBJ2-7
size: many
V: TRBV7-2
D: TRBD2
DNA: TGTGCCAGCAGCTTCGGACTAGCTTACGAGCAGTACTTC
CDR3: CASSFGLAYEQYF